This record looks at one T cell receptor (beta chain) sequence and its context. This clone was seen more than once but under ten times. Its target antigen remains unknown. The sample holds no much larger clone one base away, and base qualities are not on file. The germline V gene (reference sequence) yields LNHDA for CDR1 and SQIVND for CDR2. A distance of 6 bases separates the germline ends of V and J, which lose 9 bases and 4 bases respectively. Inclusive of the bounding cysteine and phenylalanine, the CDR3 is 10 residues long. The retained sequence is limited to the CDR3, 30 bases, with the frame set at the first base. The data originate from a study of cytomegalovirus exposure and HLA in healthy donors (dated by TCRdb to 2016 to 2017). About the full investigation: An earlier analysis of roughly 500 of the donors reported about 250 Gb of sequence data and roughly 100 million unique TCR beta sequences from around 200 million T cells. An early release covering 500 to 750 HLA-typed donors comprised about 310 gigabases of sequencing data and tens of millions of unique TCR sequences. The genetic ancestry cluster associated with self-reported Caucasian donors included roughly four fifths of the roughly 400 genotyped donors. The study aimed to test whether cataloging public T cell receptors could reveal signatures of past pathogen exposure. Using immunosequencing, the study profiled T cell repertoires from about 650 subjects and related those repertoires to cytomegalovirus serostatus. A separate validation cohort of over 95 different subjects was used in addition to the approximately 700-subject first cohort. High-throughput TCR immunosequencing, statistical association of individual TCRs with disease status, and machine learning were combined to predict cytomegalovirus infection status. A later analysis re-analyzed previously published TCR beta repertoires from approximately 670 donors and added high-resolution HLA genotyping to study TCR occurrence patterns. In the later analysis, no new phenotypic data were used to find candidate immune exposures; instead, reliance was placed on TCR beta sequences and their occurrence across donors. In an earlier analysis of 500 to 650 of the donors, high-throughput TCR beta sequencing was used to judge whether each TCR beta V gene segment behaved as functional or pseudogenic. Donor age, sex, ethnicity and CMV serostatus were collected together with the repertoire data. In a later genetic analysis, genome-wide SNP genotypes for about 65% of the roughly 700 donors were used, and that subset was treated as a discovery cohort. Every repertoire in the discovery cohort had been generated on one and the same sequencing platform. Class I and class II HLA loci were covered by the typing at four-digit resolution. Typing coverage differed by locus: A, B, C, DRB1 and DQB1 were typed in roughly 620-630 donors, DQA1 in approximately 520, DPA1 in 600 to 610, and DPB1 in just under 490. Several DR-DQ haplotypes were treated as single units for association and clustering because of strong linkage in the cohort. Across roughly 420 genotyped donors of the cohort, an average of about 240,000 unique TCR beta nucleotide sequences per donor were sequenced, and approximately 19% of those sequences were non-productive.

The cohort consisted of 670 or so healthy bone marrow donors. All cohort members were sampled while nominally healthy, although unrecorded immune exposures were likely present. The donor was CMV seropositive and was included in the group of approximately 310 seropositive cohort members. Every donor gave a peripheral blood sample, and the peripheral blood mononuclear cells from that sample were used for TCR beta sequencing. Genomic DNA extraction from the blood cell samples was performed with the Qiagen DNeasy Blood Extraction Kit. Preparation of the library involved the immunoSEQ multiplex PCR assay. For the multiplex PCR, a mixture combining 60 forward primers for TCR Vbeta segments and 13 reverse primers for TCR Jbeta segments was used. The CDR3 region of rearranged TCR beta genes was amplified from genomic DNA with a multiplex PCR assay. Amplified TCR beta libraries were sequenced as 87-base-pair reads on the Illumina HiSeq System. In the paper's pipeline: A later analysis counted about 82 million unique TCR beta chains across the 666 repertoires, and approximately 11 million of these chains were shared by at least two donors. To remove PCR and sequencing errors, raw reads were error-corrected and collapsed into unique sequences using a nearest-neighbor algorithm that merged closely related sequences. To assign V, D and J gene segments, CDR3 sequences were aligned to IMGT reference sequences. For a sequence to be retained, a match of at least six nucleotides to both a V gene segment and a J gene segment was required. Rearrangements were called productive when the CDR3 lacked stop codons and stayed in frame with V and J; all others were non-productive. Following IMGT convention, CDR3 was defined as the stretch from the second conserved V-encoded cysteine up to the conserved J-encoded phenylalanine. In an earlier analysis of around 570 of the donors, sequences lacking an unambiguous match to a single V gene segment were excluded. An earlier analysis of approximately 590 of the donors classified V segments as functional when productive rearrangements were above 56.7% and as segregating when the standard deviation between donors was above 5%. A statistical classification framework was developed to diagnose cytomegalovirus status using the catalog of TCR beta chain sequences. V and J gene assignment, in a later analysis, came from comparing TCR nucleotide sequences with IMGT/GENE-DB human TR gene sequences. The TCRdist pipeline was used in a later analysis to assign CDR3 sequences and most-parsimonious VDJ recombination scenarios. In a later analysis, every TCR beta chain was defined by the combination of its CDR3 amino acid sequence and its V-gene family, and reads without a unique V-gene family were dropped. A later analysis removed 592 highly shared, low-generation-probability nucleotide sequences to deal with suspected cross-contamination and a sequencing artifact. A later analysis calculated a clonal expansion index for each public chain from normalized within-repertoire ranks of inferred template counts. In a later analysis, generation probabilities were computed with a VDJ recombination model fitted to out-of-frame rearrangements, and the resulting probabilities were checked against IGoR. A later analysis scored TCR-TCR, TCR-HLA and TCR-CMV co-occurrence with hypergeometric tests, applying a repertoire-size bias correction to TCR pairs. False discovery rates were estimated in a later analysis by permuting HLA or CMV assignments 20 times. In a later analysis, co-occurring TCRs were grouped with DBSCAN, and TCRdist sequence similarity was added when clustering was performed within HLA-allele-positive subsets. Co-occurrence clustering excluded repertoires with fewer than 30,000 or more than 120,000 public chains, plus five with anomalous nucleotide sharing. The immuneACCESS repertoire file appears here via TCRdb, limited to in-frame rearrangements. These files lack a portion of the clones; in checked studies, under half of the deficit traces to unresolved V genes, and the cause of the others is not known. V and J calls and clone size are those listed in that table; D and trimming were worked out from the DNA. The sample records tens of thousands of clones, roughly 60% of which are singletons. 20% to 25% of the sample rests with the top ten.

General study outcomes and caveats: In vitro tests confirmed that a few of the cytomegalovirus-associated TCR beta chains recognize cytomegalovirus antigens. Broadly in line with IMGT annotations, most TCR beta V segments showed up in productive rearrangements about 90% or about 30% of the time in an earlier analysis of a few hundred of the donors. In a later analysis, most CMV-associated TCR beta chains were found to appear HLA-restricted, with HLA associations seemingly driven largely by CMV exposure. For the cohort, immune exposure information was limited to CMV serostatus. Because counts were too low, 15 to 20 rarely observed V segments, including chromosome 9 orphons, were excluded from the earlier analysis of about 500 of the donors. This cohort had only TCR beta chains sequenced, and the lack of alpha or paired-chain data limited which features could be detected. Several of the top co-occurrence clusters appeared to be linked to parvovirus B19, influenza, CMV and Epstein-Barr virus, according to a later analysis. Because the 87-base-pair reads could not distinguish some IMGT-functional V segments, including TRBV6-2 and TRBV6-3, those segments were excluded. Because HLA typing was unavailable for some donors at each locus, only the typed subset was used in association tests. It was suggested by the authors that the approach could potentially be generalized to other disease states and immunological phenotypes. Assigning TCR associations to individual alleles was difficult when HLA alleles, especially DR and DQ, strongly co-occurred. A group of highly shared sequence variants was considered likely to be a technical artifact of the sequencing pipeline. In a later genetic analysis, fewer N-insertions in productive TCRs were reported among donors in an Asian-associated ancestry cluster than the approximately 710-donor mean. At a false discovery rate of 0.05, a later analysis linked under 20,000 TCR beta sequences to specific HLA alleles. Most TCR sequences were seen in very few donors, while some public TCRs were found in many individuals. A further reported finding was that TCR beta sequences accurately predicted the HLA-A and HLA-B alleles for most subjects in the first cohort. Cytomegalovirus status was reported to be diagnosed by the classifier with high specificity and sensitivity in both the original and validation cohorts. Roughly uniform sequencing depth across donors was assumed in presence/absence analyses, although this assumption may not hold. A later genetic analysis associated a missense DCLRE1C variant with V-gene and J-gene trimming of TCR beta chains, and an independent cohort replicated the association. In a later analysis, the rate of TCR association differed among HLA loci, with DRB1 alleles having the most associated TCRs and HLA-C alleles having the fewest. The study listed approximately 160 TCR beta chains as associated with cytomegalovirus. In a later analysis, HLA-associated TCR beta chains were found to be more clonally expanded and to have lower generation probabilities than equally common non-associated chains. Linkage disequilibrium might explain the correlated functional status among segregating V segments, but an unknown experimental factor could not be ruled out.

Sequencing input: PBMCs. This chain joins TRBV19 to TRBJ1-2, with no confident D gene call. The clonotype was recovered from a woman between 50 and 59 years old in good health and CMV-seropositive. In nucleotide form, the sequence is TGTGCCAGCGAGGGCTATGGCTACACCTTC. The resulting protein is CASEGYGYTF.